A single sample is the source of the 5 T cell receptor beta chains below, sequenced in a study of CD8 T cells in Susac syndrome. Random hexamers were used to reverse transcribe an amount of roughly 0.45 to 1 ug RNA. TCRdb re-called the immunoSEQ multiplex PCR reads through MiXCR, storing one row per CDR3 protein. Of about 69,000 distinct CDR3 sequences in the sample, around nine tenths are singletons; the top ten hold 0.5% to 0.6%. Specimen: CD8+ T cells from PBMCs. The receptors stem from a human donor with multiple sclerosis.

This chain joins TRBV2 and TRBJ2-2, with D tentatively TRBD1 (6 bases). Between the trimmed V and J ends, which lost 4 bases and 3 bases, there was a span of 12 bases. Germline values: CDR1 SNHLY, CDR2 FYNNEI. CDR3 length equals 15 residues. The CDR3 spells CASSVVQGYTGELFF. DNA of the CDR3: TGTGCCAGCAGTGTGGTGCAGGGGTACACCGGGGAGCTGTTTTTT.

The gene calls are TRBV19 and TRBJ1-2, with 9 bases matching TRBD1. Germline V gene lookup returns CDR1 LNHDA and CDR2 SQIVND (reference sequence). The CDR3 spans 15 residues. V shed 5 bases, J shed 7 bases, and the junction held 11 bases outside the gene matches. In nucleotides, the CDR3 is TGTGCCAGTAGTCCCGGAGGGACAGGGATCTTTGGCTACACCTTC. Translating it yields CASSPGGTGIFGYTF.

This chain uses TRBV6-5 with TRBJ1-2; D uncertain. The V gene lost 2 bases and the J gene lost 6 bases, with 13 bases spanning the gap. The germline V gene encodes CDR1 MNHEY and CDR2 SVGAGI. The CDR3 loop spans 14 amino acids. The CDR3 coding sequence is TGTGCCAGCAGTTACGTCGGGTCCCCTAATGGCTACACCTTC. Translating it yields CASSYVGSPNGYTF.

The chain uses TRBV3-1 and TRBJ2-3; D remains ambiguous. The CDR3 runs to 15 residues. Germline V CDR1 and CDR2: LGHDT, YNNKEL (reference sequence). Trimming removed 0 bases at V and 5 bases at J, with 12 bases between. Written as DNA, the CDR3 is TGTGCCAGCAGCCAAGAGCCGTCTTCCGGAGATACGCAGTATTTT. Encoded protein: CASSQEPSSGDTQYF.

CDR3 loop: CASSYEAGSVDEQYF. CDR3 coding DNA: TGTGCCAGCAGTTACGAGGCGGGAAGTGTCGACGAGCAGTACTTC. The gene calls are TRBV6-5 and TRBJ2-7, with D possibly being TRBD2 (6 bases). CDR3 length equals 15 residues. Trimming removed 2 bases at V and 5 bases at J, with 16 bases between. The germline CDR1 and CDR2 sequences are MNHEY and SVGAGI.